This T cell receptor beta chain was retrieved from a study of T cells after posttransplantation cyclophosphamide. Only in-frame clones appear in the TCRdb table, and some are missing; sequencing was by immunoSEQ multiplex PCR. The sample shows about 24,000 clones, none of them appearing just once. This clone was detected ten times or more. Its matching antigen is unknown. From germline, CDR1 is SGHDN and CDR2 FVKESK. This CDR3 contains 17 residues. Trimming took 2 bases from V and 3 from J; bases not matched to a gene: 10. Findings and limits, study-wide: Donor CD8+ memory clones often dominated recipient blood repertoires at later times.

The receptor comes from an older woman in good health, CMV-negative, and a related stem cell transplant donor. The rearrangement uses TRBV14 and TRBJ2-5; 9 bases are shared with TRBD1. The sample was PBMCs. The CDR3 spells CASSQHHRGHEKETQYF. The DNA of the CDR3 is TGTGCCAGCAGCCAACACCACAGGGGGCACGAGAAAGAGACCCAGTACTTC.